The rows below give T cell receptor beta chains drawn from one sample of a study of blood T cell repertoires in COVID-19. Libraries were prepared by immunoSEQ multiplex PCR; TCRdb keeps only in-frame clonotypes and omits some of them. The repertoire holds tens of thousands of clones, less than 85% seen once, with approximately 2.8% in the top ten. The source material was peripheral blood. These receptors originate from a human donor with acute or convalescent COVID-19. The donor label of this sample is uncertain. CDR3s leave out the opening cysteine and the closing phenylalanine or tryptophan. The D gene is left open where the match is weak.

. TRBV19 ASTALVGASTDTQY
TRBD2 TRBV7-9 ASSFSGRPDTQY
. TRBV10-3 AIRASSDNEQF
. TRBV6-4 ASSDRGSTEAF
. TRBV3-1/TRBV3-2 ASSQDGRGDYGYT
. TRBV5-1 ASSLGKPNTGELF
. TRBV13 ASSPPQGSYNEQF
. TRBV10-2 ASSPPGATGELF
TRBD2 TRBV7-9 ASSWLAGALDTQY
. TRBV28 ASRPPMTVYEQY
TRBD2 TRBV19 ASTPSGRVSNEQF
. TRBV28 ASSPTGSRQPQH
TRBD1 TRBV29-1 SVADRGGNTEAF
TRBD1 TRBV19 AIAMGGQGTDTQY
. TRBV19 ASSPDSQAPRSGNTIY
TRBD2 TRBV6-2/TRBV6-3 ASSRTSGGAWSEQF
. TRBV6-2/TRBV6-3 ASSYRRGQSAYNEQF
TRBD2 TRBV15 ATSRISGGSHNEQF
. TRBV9 ASSGAGSSYNEQF
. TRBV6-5 ATLGPGQNTEAF
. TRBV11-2 ASRMGGRNEQY
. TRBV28 ASSFRAQVIQNIQY
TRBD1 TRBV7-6 ASSSGQGAYEQY
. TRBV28 ASSRMTGRKTQY
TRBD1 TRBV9 ASSATGGFEKLF
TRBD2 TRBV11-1 ASSLIGAGVYNEQF
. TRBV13 ASSPPGVYGYT
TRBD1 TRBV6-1 ASSRTGQNTEAF
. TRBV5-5 ASSRRGGEETQY
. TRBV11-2 ASSFSGGSNEKLF
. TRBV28 ASSLNGGQPQH
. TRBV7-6 ASSLVGGKNTEAF
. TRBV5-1 ASSFGGTGANVLT
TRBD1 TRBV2 ASMPGQGRGSNQLQH
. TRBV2 ASSVSPRSNQPQH
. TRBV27 ASGRINEKLF
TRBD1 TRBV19 ASSADRGDLAF
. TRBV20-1 SASGQSDGYT
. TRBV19 ASSIQNNQPQH
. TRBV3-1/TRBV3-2 ASSQGDFSTGELF
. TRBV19 ASSIGQTGNTIY
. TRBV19 AAGRDTGYT
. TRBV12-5 ASGLSPREHVWETQY
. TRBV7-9 ASSFSVQQF
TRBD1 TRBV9 ASSVGQGSYNEQF
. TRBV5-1 ASSVTGFTNTGELF
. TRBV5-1 ASSGRGTPKDTDTQY
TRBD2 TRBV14 ASSFWTSGAQETQY
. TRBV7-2 ASSLVGGVGDTQY
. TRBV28 ASAGSILTYEQY